The 12 T cell receptor beta chains below all came from one sample that was sequenced in a study of cytomegalovirus exposure and HLA in healthy donors. TCRdb's table, derived via immunoSEQ multiplex PCR, lists solely in-frame clones and lacks some. The sample contains some 120,000 clones, more than 75% of which appear only once. Sequenced sample: PBMCs. The receptors shown here come from a woman aged 25-40 years in good health and CMV-seronegative.

V is TRBV4-1 and J is TRBJ2-1; D might be TRBD2 (5 bases). The CDR3 has 16 amino acids. V was pared by 1 base and J by 7 bases, with 17 bases between. Germline V gene sequence: CDR1 MGHRA, CDR2 YSYEKL. CDR3 in amino acids: CASSQADLFLSNEQFF. DNA for the CDR3: TGCGCCAGCAGCCAAGCGGACTTGTTCCTCTCAAATGAGCAGTTCTTC.

This rearrangement joins TRBV9 to TRBJ1-6; possibly TRBD1 for D (5 bases). Looked up from germline, CDR1 is SGDLS and CDR2 is YYNGEE. There are 14 residues in the CDR3. V was shortened by 2 bases and J by 4 bases, with 7 bases between the two germline ends. This CDR3 reads CASSVRQYNSPLHF. The DNA of the CDR3 is TGTGCCAGCAGCGTCAGACAGTATAATTCACCCCTCCACTTT. Based on the CDR3 plus reference TRBV9 and TRBJ1-6, the full variable domain is DSGVTQTPKHLITATGQRVTLRCSPRSGDLSVYWYQQSLDQGLQFLIQYYNGEERAKGNILERFSAQQFPDLHSELNLSSLELGDSALYFCASSVRQYNSPLHFGNGTRLTVT.

DNA for the CDR3: TGTGCCAGCAGCCTAGTCCAGGGGGTGACTGAAGCTTTCTTT. Residues: CASSLVQGVTEAFF. J is TRBJ1-1 and V is TRBV5-5; 7 nucleotides align to TRBD1. CDR3 length: 14 residues. CDR1 SGHKS and CDR2 YYEKEE come from the germline V gene (reference sequence). V trimming: 4 bases; J trimming: 5 bases; junction bases outside the gene matches: 8.

The CDR3 DNA is TGTGCCAGCAGCTTGCGAGGGACTAGCGGGGGCGAGCAGTACTTC. Residues: CASSLRGTSGGEQYF. The gene calls are TRBV7-2 and TRBJ2-7; 14 bases are a match to TRBD2. From germline, CDR1 is SGHTA and CDR2 FQGNSA. The CDR3 contains 15 residues. The ends lost 3 bases at V and 6 bases at J; junction bases unmatched: 4.

This rearrangement joins TRBV5-1 to TRBJ1-2; tentatively, D is TRBD1 (6 bases). With 0 bases removed from V and 7 bases from J, the gap between germline ends came to 7 bases. Germline lookup yields CDR1 SGHRS and CDR2 YFSETQ. The CDR3 is 12 residues long. The CDR3 DNA reads TGCGCCAGCAGCTTGGAAGGGGGTGGCTACACCTTC. Amino acids: CASSLEGGGYTF.

The V gene is TRBV19, the J gene TRBJ2-2; 9 bases align to TRBD1. Trimming took 8 bases from V and 4 from J; bases not matched to a gene: 2. In germline, CDR1 is LNHDA, CDR2 SQIVND (reference sequence). This CDR3 has 13 residues. This CDR3 is CASSDRGTGELFF. In DNA, the CDR3 is TGTGCCAGTTCGGACAGGGGCACCGGGGAGCTGTTTTTT.

This clone was detected only once. The genes are TRBV5-5 and TRBJ2-1; 10 bases map to TRBD2. CDR3 length: 15 residues. Germline V gene lookup returns CDR1 SGHKS and CDR2 YYEKEE (reference sequence). The V gene end was trimmed by 0 bases and the J gene end by 7 bases; junction bases not matched to a gene: 4. The CDR3 here is CASSLVTSGVNEQFF. CDR3 DNA sequence: TGTGCCAGCAGCTTGGTAACTAGCGGGGTAAATGAGCAGTTCTTC.

The CDR3 bases are TGTGCCAGCAGGGTAGCGGGGGCCACAGATACGCAGTATTTT. It is translated as CASRVAGATDTQYF. The chain combines TRBV7-9 with TRBJ2-3; 9 bases fit TRBD2. The CDR3 sequence is 14 residues long. Germline assignment: CDR1 SEHNR and CDR2 FQNEAQ (reference sequence). V was pared by 6 bases and J by 2 bases, with 3 bases of the junction left unmatched. Full variable domain (rest looked up from reference TRBV7-9 and TRBJ2-3): DTGVSQNPRHKITKRGQNVTFRCDPISEHNRLYWYRQTLGQGPEFLTYFQNEAQLEKSRLLSDRFSAERPKGSFSTLEIQRTEQGDSAMYLCASRVAGATDTQYFGPGTRLTVL.

The CDR3 DNA reads TGTGCCAGTAGTATCGGACAGTCCCGTAGCAATCAGCCCCAGCATTTT. Translation gives CASSIGQSRSNQPQHF. J is TRBJ1-5 and V is TRBV19; D possibly corresponds to TRBD1 (6 bases). This CDR3 spans 16 amino acids. Germline V gives CDR1 LNHDA, CDR2 SQIVND (reference sequence). Trimming pared 3 bases from V and 0 bases from J, leaving 12 bases between.

The chain recombines TRBV9 with TRBJ1-2, with D unclear. This CDR3 has 13 residues. Germline-derived CDR1 and CDR2 are SGDLS and YYNGEE. V lost 3 bases, J lost 5 bases, and 11 bases lay in between. This CDR3 reads CASSGEAGYGYTF. In DNA, the CDR3 is TGTGCCAGCAGCGGGGAGGCGGGATATGGCTACACCTTC.

The CDR3 region is CASSQDATGINQPQHF. The CDR3 DNA follows: TGCGCCAGCAGCCAAGACGCGACAGGGATCAATCAGCCCCAGCATTTT. This chain joins TRBV4-1 and TRBJ1-5, with 7 bases lining up with TRBD1. J gave up 3 bases and V 0 bases, and 5 bases lay outside the gene matches. The germline CDR1 and CDR2 sequences are MGHRA and YSYEKL. The CDR3 totals 16 residues.

J is TRBJ2-3 and V is TRBV5-1; 9 bases agree with TRBD1. The CDR3 consists of 15 residues. Germline-derived CDR1 and CDR2 are SGHRS and YFSETQ. Unmatched junction bases numbered 4, after V lost 3 bases and J lost 2 bases. The CDR3 reads CASSSGTGTTDTQYF. As DNA, the CDR3 is TGCGCCAGCAGCTCCGGGACAGGGACCACAGATACGCAGTATTTT.